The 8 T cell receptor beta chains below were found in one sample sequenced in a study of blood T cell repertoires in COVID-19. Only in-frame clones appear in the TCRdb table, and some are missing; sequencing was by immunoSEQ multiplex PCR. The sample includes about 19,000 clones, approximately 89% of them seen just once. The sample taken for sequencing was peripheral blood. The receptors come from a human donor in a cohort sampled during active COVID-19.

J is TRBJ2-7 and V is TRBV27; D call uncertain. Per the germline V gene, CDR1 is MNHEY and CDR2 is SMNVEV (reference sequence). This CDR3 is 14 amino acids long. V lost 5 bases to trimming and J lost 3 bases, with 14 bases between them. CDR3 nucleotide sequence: TGTGCCAGCAGTCCCTCGACGGGTGTCTACGAGCAGTACTTC. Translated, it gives CASSPSTGVYEQYF.

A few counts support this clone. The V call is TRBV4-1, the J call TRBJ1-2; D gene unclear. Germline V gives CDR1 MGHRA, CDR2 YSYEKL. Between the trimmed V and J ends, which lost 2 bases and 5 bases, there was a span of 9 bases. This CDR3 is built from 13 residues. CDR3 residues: CASSQPETYGYTF. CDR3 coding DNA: TGCGCCAGCAGCCAACCAGAGACTTATGGCTACACCTTC.

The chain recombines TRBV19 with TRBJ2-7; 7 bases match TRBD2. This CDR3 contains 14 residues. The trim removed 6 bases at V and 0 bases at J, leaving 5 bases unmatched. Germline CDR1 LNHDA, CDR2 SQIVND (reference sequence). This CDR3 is CASRAGESSYEQYF. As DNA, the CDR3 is TGTGCCAGTAGGGCGGGGGAGAGCTCCTACGAGCAGTACTTC. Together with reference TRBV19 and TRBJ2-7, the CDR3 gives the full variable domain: DGGITQSPKYLFRKEGQNVTLSCEQNLNHDAMYWYRQDPGQGLRLIYYSQIVNDFQKGDIAEGYSVSREKKESFPLTVTSAQKNPTAFYLCASRAGESSYEQYFGPGTRLTVT.

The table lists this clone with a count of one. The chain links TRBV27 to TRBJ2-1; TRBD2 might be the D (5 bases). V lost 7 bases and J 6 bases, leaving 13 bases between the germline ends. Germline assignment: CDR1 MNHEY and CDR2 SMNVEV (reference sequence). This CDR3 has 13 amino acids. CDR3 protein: CASTSRLANEQFF. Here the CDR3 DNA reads TGTGCCAGCACCTCCCGCCTAGCCAATGAGCAGTTCTTC.

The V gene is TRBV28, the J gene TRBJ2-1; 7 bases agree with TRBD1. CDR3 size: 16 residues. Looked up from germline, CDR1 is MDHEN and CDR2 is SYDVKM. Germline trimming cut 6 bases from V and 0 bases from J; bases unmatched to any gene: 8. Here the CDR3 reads CASSTPPGGSYNEQFF. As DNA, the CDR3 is TGTGCCAGCAGCACACCCCCAGGGGGCTCCTACAATGAGCAGTTCTTC.

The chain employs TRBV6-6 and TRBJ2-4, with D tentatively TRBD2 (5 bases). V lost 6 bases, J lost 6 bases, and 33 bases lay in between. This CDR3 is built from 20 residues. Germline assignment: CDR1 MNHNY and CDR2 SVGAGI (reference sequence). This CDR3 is CASSRPAAVTKQSSVNIQYF. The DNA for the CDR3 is TGTGCCAGCAGCCGCCCAGCGGCCGTCACCAAACAAAGTTCGGTAAACATTCAGTACTTC.

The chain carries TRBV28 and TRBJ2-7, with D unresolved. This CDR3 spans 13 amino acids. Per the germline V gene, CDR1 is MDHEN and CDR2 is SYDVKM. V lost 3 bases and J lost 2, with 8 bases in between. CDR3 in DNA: TGTGCCAGCAGTTTCCCAAATGCCTACGAGCAGTACTTC. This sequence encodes CASSFPNAYEQYF. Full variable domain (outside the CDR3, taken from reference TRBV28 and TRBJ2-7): DVKVTQSSRYLVKRTGEKVFLECVQDMDHENMFWYRQDPGLGLRLIYFSYDVKMKEKGDIPEGYSVSREKKERFSLILESASTNQTSMYLCASSFPNAYEQYFGPGTRLTVT.

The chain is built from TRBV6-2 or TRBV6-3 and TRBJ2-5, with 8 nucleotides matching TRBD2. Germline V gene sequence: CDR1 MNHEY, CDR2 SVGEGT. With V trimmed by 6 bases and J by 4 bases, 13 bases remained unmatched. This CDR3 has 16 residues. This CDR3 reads CASSPLSGGQGETQYF. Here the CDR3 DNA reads TGTGCCAGCAGCCCTTTAAGCGGGGGTCAAGGAGAGACCCAGTACTTC.